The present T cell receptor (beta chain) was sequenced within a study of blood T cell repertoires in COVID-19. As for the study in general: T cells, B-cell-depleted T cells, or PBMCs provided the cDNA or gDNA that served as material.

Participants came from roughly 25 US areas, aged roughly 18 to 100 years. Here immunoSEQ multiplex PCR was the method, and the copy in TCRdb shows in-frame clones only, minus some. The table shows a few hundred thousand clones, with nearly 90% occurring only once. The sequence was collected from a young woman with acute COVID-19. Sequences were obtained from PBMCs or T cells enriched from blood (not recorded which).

As DNA, the CDR3 is TGTGCCAGCAGTTTACCAGAACCATCAGCCTACGAGCAGTACTTC. Protein product: CASSLPEPSAYEQYF. J is TRBJ2-7 and V is TRBV6-6; the D is unclear. Germline CDR1 reads MNHNY; CDR2 reads SVGAGI (reference sequence). The V gene lost 4 bases and the J gene lost 2 bases, with 15 bases spanning the gap. This CDR3 is built from 15 residues.